This T cell receptor beta chain derives from a study of T cells in Graves' hyperthyroidism and ophthalmopathy. To note about this clonotype: Its specificity is not known. The junction shows a germline mismatch at one end, possibly a read error.

Notes on the study in general: Most thyroid clonotypes expanded above 0.001 were also detected in blood. In validation, the model predicted ophthalmopathy. These predictions came a median roughly seven months before onset.

Criteria for exclusion of patients were uncontrolled infection, other autoimmune disease, pregnancy or lactation. Based on clinical symptoms, serum thyroxine and TRAb, thyroid ultrasound and orbital computed tomography, diagnoses were reached. Template material for amplifying TCR beta CDR3 regions consisted of RNA transcripts. The HTBI set primed first-round TCR CDR3 RT-PCR. TCRdb passed the multiplex PCR reads through MiXCR, listing each CDR3 protein once. The repertoire has hundreds of thousands of distinct CDR3 sequences, under 60% of them found once; the top ten carry 8.2%. The CDR3 is 19 residues long. The V gene's germline CDR1 is DFQATT and CDR2 SNEGSKA (reference sequence).

Sequenced input: peripheral blood or thyroid tissue (not recorded which). This sequence was found in a woman younger than 30 with Graves' hyperthyroidism. The chain has TRBV20-1 and TRBJ1-1, with no clear D. CDR3 bases: TGCAGTGCTATCGTGCCTCTTGGAGTTATACGGGATATGAACACTGAAGCTTCCTTT. Residues: CSAIVPLGVIRDMNTEASF.